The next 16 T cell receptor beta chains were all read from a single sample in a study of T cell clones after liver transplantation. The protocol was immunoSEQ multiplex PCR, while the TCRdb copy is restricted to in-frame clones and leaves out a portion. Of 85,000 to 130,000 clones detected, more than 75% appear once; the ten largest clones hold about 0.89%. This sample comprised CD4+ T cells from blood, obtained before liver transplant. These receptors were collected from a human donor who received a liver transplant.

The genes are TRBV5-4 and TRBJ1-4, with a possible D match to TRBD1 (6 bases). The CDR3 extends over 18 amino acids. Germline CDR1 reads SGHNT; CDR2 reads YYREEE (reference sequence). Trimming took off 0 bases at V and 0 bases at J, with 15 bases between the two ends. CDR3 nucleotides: TGTGCCAGCAGCTTGGGTGGGGGCAGATTAGCAACTAATGAAAAACTGTTTTTT. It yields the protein CASSLGGGRLATNEKLFF.

The CDR3 sequence is CASSLKNLAVSSYEQYF. The CDR3 DNA follows: TGTGCCAGCAGCTTGAAGAACCTGGCGGTTAGCTCCTACGAGCAGTACTTC. The J gene is TRBJ2-7, the V gene TRBV5-4; no definite D call. CDR1 is SGHNT and CDR2 is YYREEE in the germline V gene (reference sequence). CDR3 length: 17 residues. V was trimmed by 1 base and J by 0 bases, leaving 17 bases between them.

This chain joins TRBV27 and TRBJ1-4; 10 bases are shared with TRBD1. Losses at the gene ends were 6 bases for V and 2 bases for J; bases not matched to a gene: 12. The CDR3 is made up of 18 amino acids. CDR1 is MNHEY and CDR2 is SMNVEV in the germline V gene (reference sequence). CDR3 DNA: TGTGCCAGCAGCCTTCGGACAGGGGGGCGAGCGACTAATGAAAAACTGTTTTTT. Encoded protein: CASSLRTGGRATNEKLFF.

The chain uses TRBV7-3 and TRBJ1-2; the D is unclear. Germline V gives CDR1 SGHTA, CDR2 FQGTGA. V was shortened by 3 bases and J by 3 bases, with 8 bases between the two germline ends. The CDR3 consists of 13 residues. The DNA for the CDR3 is TGTGCCAGCAGCTTGTCCGGGGACTATGGCTACACCTTC. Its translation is CASSLSGDYGYTF.

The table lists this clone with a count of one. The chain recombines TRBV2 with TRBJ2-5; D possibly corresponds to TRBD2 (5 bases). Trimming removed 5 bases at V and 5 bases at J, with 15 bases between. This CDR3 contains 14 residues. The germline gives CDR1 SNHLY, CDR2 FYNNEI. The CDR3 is CASSKRGGMETQYF. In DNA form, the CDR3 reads TGTGCCAGCAGTAAGAGAGGAGGAATGGAGACCCAGTACTTC.

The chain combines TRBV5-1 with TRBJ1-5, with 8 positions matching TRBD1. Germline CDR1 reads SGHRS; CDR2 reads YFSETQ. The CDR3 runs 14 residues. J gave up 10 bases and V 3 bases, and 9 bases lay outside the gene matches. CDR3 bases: TGCGCCAGCAGCTCGACAGGGGATGGCCCTCCCCAGCATTTT. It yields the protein CASSSTGDGPPQHF.

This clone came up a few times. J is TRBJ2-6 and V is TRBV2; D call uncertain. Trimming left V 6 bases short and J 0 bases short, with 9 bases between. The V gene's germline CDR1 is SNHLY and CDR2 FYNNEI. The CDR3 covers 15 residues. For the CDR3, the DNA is TGTGCCAGCAGGGTGGAAGTCTCTGGGGCCAACGTCCTGACTTTC. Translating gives CASRVEVSGANVLTF.

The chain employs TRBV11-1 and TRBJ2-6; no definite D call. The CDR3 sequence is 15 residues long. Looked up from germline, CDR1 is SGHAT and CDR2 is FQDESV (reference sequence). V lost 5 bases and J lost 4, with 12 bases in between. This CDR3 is CASSRVGAGANVLTF. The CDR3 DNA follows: TGTGCCAGCAGCCGAGTTGGTGCGGGGGCCAACGTCCTGACTTTC.

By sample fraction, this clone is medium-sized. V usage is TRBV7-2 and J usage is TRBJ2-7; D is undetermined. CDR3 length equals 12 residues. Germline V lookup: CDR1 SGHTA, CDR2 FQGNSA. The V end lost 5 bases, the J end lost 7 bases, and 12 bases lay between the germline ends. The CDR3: CASSPSVGEQYF. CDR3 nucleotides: TGTGCCAGCAGCCCATCCGTGGGGGAGCAGTACTTC.

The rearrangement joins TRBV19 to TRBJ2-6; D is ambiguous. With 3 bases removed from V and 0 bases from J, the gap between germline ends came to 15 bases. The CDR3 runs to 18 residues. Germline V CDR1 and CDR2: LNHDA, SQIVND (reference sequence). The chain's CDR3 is CASSIRTLTLSGANVLTF. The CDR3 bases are TGTGCCAGTAGTATTCGAACGCTTACCCTCTCTGGGGCCAACGTCCTGACTTTC.

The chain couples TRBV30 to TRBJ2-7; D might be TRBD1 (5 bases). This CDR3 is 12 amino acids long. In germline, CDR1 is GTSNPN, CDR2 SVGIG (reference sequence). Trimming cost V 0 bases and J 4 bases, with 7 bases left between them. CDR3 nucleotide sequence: TGTGCCTGGAGTGTAAACAGGTACGAGCAGTACTTC. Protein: CAWSVNRYEQYF.

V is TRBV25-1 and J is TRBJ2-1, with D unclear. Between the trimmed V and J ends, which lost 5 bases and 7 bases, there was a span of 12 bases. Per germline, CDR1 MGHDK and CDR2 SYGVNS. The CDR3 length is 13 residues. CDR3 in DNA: TGTGCCAGCAGTAATCTGCTATGGAATGAGCAGTTCTTC. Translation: CASSNLLWNEQFF.

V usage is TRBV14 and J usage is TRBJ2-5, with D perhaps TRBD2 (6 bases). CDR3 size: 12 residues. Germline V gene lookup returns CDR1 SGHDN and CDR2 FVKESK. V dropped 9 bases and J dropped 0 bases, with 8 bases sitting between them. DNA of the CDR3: TGTGCCAGTCCGGGAGACCAAGAGACCCAGTACTTC. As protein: CASPGDQETQYF.

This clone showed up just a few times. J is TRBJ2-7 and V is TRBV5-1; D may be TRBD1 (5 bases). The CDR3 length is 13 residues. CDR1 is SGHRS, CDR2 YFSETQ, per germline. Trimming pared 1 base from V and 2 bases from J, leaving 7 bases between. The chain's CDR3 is CASSLNRPYEQYF. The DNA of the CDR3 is TGCGCCAGCAGCTTGAACAGGCCCTACGAGCAGTACTTC. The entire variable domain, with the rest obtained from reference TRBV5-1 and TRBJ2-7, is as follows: KAGVTQTPRYLIKTRGQQVTLSCSPISGHRSVSWYQQTPGQGLQFLFEYFSETQRNKGNFPGRFSGRQFSNSRSEMNVSTLELGDSALYLCASSLNRPYEQYFGPGTRLTVT.

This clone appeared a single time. The DNA of the CDR3 is TGTGCCAGCAGCTGGGGCGGGGCAGGACAATCTGGAAACACCATATATTTT. Amino acids: CASSWGGAGQSGNTIYF. This chain links TRBV5-6 with TRBJ1-3, with D possibly being TRBD1 (5 bases). The germline CDR1 and CDR2 sequences are SGHDT and YYEEEE. V lost 3 bases, J lost 1 base, and 17 bases lay in between. The CDR3 loop spans 17 amino acids.

CDR3 sequence reads: CASSPADTQYF. CDR3 nucleotide sequence: TGTGCCAGCTCACCGGCAGATACGCAGTATTTT. The V gene is TRBV18, the J gene TRBJ2-3; D call uncertain. This CDR3 is 11 amino acids long. V shed 3 bases and J shed 4 bases, with 2 bases lying between them. Germline loops: CDR1 KGHSH, CDR2 LQKENI.